These 17 T cell receptor beta chains were all obtained from the same sample, sequenced in a study of T cell responses to AZD1222 COVID-19 vaccine. Assay used: immunoSEQ multiplex PCR; TCRdb lists only in-frame clones, some missing. The sample consists of 150,000 to 200,000 clones, 90% to 95% of them appearing once. Specimen: peripheral blood, collected on day 0 of AZD1222 vaccination. These receptors all come from an adult in good health.

This CDR3 is CASSQGSWSEQYF. The CDR3 nucleotides are TGTGCCAGCAGCCAGGGTTCTTGGTCTGAGCAGTACTTC. The chain employs TRBV4-2 and TRBJ2-7; D not certain. V shed 3 bases and J shed 7 bases, with 13 bases lying between them. Germline-derived CDR1 and CDR2 are LGHNA and YNFKEQ. This CDR3 has 13 residues.

The chain joins TRBV5-1 to TRBJ2-1; D possibly matches TRBD1 or TRBD2 (5 bases each). This CDR3 is built from 13 residues. Germline V gene lookup returns CDR1 SGHRS and CDR2 YFSETQ. Trimming took off 1 base at V and 8 bases at J, with 10 bases between the two ends. Written as DNA, the CDR3 is TGCGCCAGCAGCTTGCCGGGACGGGATGAGCAGTTCTTC. Translating it yields CASSLPGRDEQFF.

The gene calls are TRBV11-1 and TRBJ2-1, with 11 bases identical to TRBD2. J gave up 7 bases and V 1 base, and 3 bases lay outside the gene matches. Germline CDR1 is SGHAT and CDR2 is FQDESV (reference sequence). The CDR3 has 15 residues. The CDR3 sequence is CASSLELAGGNEQFF. CDR3 sequence (DNA): TGTGCCAGCAGCTTAGAGCTAGCGGGAGGAAATGAGCAGTTCTTC.

The chain combines TRBV19 with TRBJ2-7; 8 bases map to TRBD1. The germline V gene has CDR1 LNHDA and CDR2 SQIVND (reference sequence). The CDR3 runs to 14 residues. Losses at the gene ends were 6 bases for V and 0 bases for J; bases not matched to a gene: 4. The chain's CDR3 is CASRGQESSYEQYF. The CDR3, as DNA: TGTGCCAGTAGGGGACAGGAAAGCTCCTACGAGCAGTACTTC. The full variable domain, completed using reference TRBV19 and TRBJ2-7, is DGGITQSPKYLFRKEGQNVTLSCEQNLNHDAMYWYRQDPGQGLRLIYYSQIVNDFQKGDIAEGYSVSREKKESFPLTVTSAQKNPTAFYLCASRGQESSYEQYFGPGTRLTVT.

In nucleotides, the CDR3 is TGCGCCAGCAGCTTGGCAGGGGGCCAGTACGAGCAGTACTTC. Protein sequence: CASSLAGGQYEQYF. The chain links TRBV5-1 to TRBJ2-7; 8 nucleotides agree with TRBD1. CDR3 length equals 14 residues. Germline assignment: CDR1 SGHRS and CDR2 YFSETQ. V lost 0 bases and J lost 4; bases outside the gene matches: 3.

The chain combines TRBV7-8 with TRBJ2-7; D is unresolved. V gave up 2 bases and J gave up 4 bases, with 9 bases separating them. This CDR3 contains 13 residues. CDR1 and CDR2 from the germline V gene are SGHVS and FQNEAQ. CDR3: CASSLSQTYEQYF. CDR3 sequence (DNA): TGTGCCAGCAGCTTATCACAGACTTACGAGCAGTACTTC.

The rearrangement joins TRBV29-1 to TRBJ1-1, with 7 bases fitting TRBD1. The CDR3 is 14 amino acids. V trimming: 3 bases; J trimming: 0 bases; junction bases outside the gene matches: 4. Germline V gene lookup returns CDR1 SQVTM and CDR2 ANQGSEA. Here the CDR3 reads CSVEAGGLNTEAFF. The DNA of the CDR3 is TGCAGCGTTGAGGCAGGGGGGTTGAACACTGAAGCTTTCTTT.

The rearrangement joins TRBV9 to TRBJ2-1; D unclear. The CDR3 has 14 residues. With 0 bases removed from V and 4 bases from J, the gap between germline ends came to 8 bases. Germline CDR1 and CDR2: SGDLS and YYNGEE. CDR3 loop: CASSVDGIYNEQFF. The DNA for the CDR3 is TGTGCCAGCAGCGTAGATGGGATATACAATGAGCAGTTCTTC.

The chain joins TRBV9 to TRBJ2-5; no clear D. This CDR3 is built from 13 residues. The V gene lost 0 bases and the J gene lost 7 bases, with 10 bases spanning the gap. Germline assignment: CDR1 SGDLS and CDR2 YYNGEE. The CDR3 sequence: CASSVVSIGTQYF. CDR3 nucleotides: TGTGCCAGCAGCGTAGTCTCCATAGGGACCCAGTACTTC.

The chain recombines TRBV7-8 with TRBJ2-1, with D perhaps matching TRBD2 (5 bases). This CDR3 has 14 amino acids. V lost 5 bases, J lost 9 bases, and 17 bases lay in between. The germline CDR1 and CDR2 sequences are SGHVS and FQNEAQ. As DNA, the CDR3 is TGTGCCAGCAGCCTCCGGCTACCCGAGGGTGAGCAGTTCTTC. It codes for CASSLRLPEGEQFF.

The gene calls are TRBV7-9 and TRBJ2-2, with TRBD1 identical over 10 bases. Germline CDR1 is SEHNR and CDR2 is FQNEAQ (reference sequence). Trimming removed 1 base from V and 3 bases from J; junction bases left unmatched: 5. CDR3 length: 17 residues. DNA of the CDR3: TGTGCCAGCAGCTTAGTGATGGGACAGGGGCACACCGGGGAGCTGTTTTTT. It codes for CASSLVMGQGHTGELFF.

The chain carries TRBV7-2 and TRBJ1-5; no firm D call. This CDR3 is 14 amino acids long. Germline CDR1 reads SGHTA; CDR2 reads FQGNSA. The germline V and J ends were trimmed by 4 bases and 6 bases, with 13 bases remaining between them. Written as DNA, the CDR3 is TGTGCCAGCAGCTCCTCCGCGGGCTCTCAGCCCCAGCATTTT. As protein: CASSSSAGSQPQHF.

The chain links TRBV7-6 to TRBJ2-3; 14 bases fit TRBD2. V lost 1 base to trimming and J lost 6 bases; unmatched junction nucleotides: 12. Germline V CDR1 and CDR2: SGHVS, FNYEAQ. This CDR3 has 19 amino acids. The DNA for the CDR3 is TGTGCCAGCAGCTTAGATGGGAGGGGGACTAGCGGGAGTTCGGATACGCAGTATTTT. Protein: CASSLDGRGTSGSSDTQYF.

The chain has TRBV10-1 and TRBJ2-7; 12 nucleotides align to TRBD1. With V trimmed by 4 bases and J by 1 base, 5 bases remained unmatched. Germline CDR1 is WNHNN and CDR2 is SYGVQD (reference sequence). The CDR3 is 16 amino acids. CDR3 nucleotides: TGCGCCAGCAGTGGACCGGGACAGGGGGCTTCCTACGAGCAGTACTTC. This sequence encodes CASSGPGQGASYEQYF.

The chain employs TRBV19 and TRBJ1-5, with D possibly TRBD1 on 5 matching bases. The CDR3 has 16 amino acids. V dropped 7 bases and J dropped 8 bases, with 24 bases sitting between them. CDR1 and CDR2 (germline): LNHDA, SQIVND (reference sequence). Here the CDR3 reads CASITLGGDFKEPQHF. DNA for the CDR3: TGTGCCAGTATCACCTTGGGTGGGGACTTTAAGGAGCCCCAGCATTTT.

The gene calls are TRBV6-2 or TRBV6-3 and TRBJ1-5; 10 nucleotides match TRBD1. Germline V lookup: CDR1 MNHEY, CDR2 SVGEGT. Unmatched junction bases numbered 6, after V lost 1 base and J lost 6 bases. This CDR3 contains 16 residues. The CDR3 DNA is TGTGCCAGCAGTTACTTATCCGGACAGGGGGGTCAGCCCCAGCATTTT. Translation gives CASSYLSGQGGQPQHF.

The genes are TRBV18 and TRBJ2-7, with 7 positions matching TRBD2. The ends lost 1 base at V and 3 bases at J; junction bases unmatched: 3. CDR3 length: 14 residues. Germline loops: CDR1 KGHSH, CDR2 LQKENI. The CDR3 region is CASSPQRGHYEQYF. CDR3 DNA sequence: TGTGCCAGCTCACCACAGCGGGGCCACTACGAGCAGTACTTC. The full variable domain, rest sourced from reference TRBV18 and TRBJ2-7, is NAGVMQNPRHLVRRRGQEARLRCSPMKGHSHVYWYRQLPEEGLKFMVYLQKENIIDESGMPKERFSAEFPKEGPSILRIQQVVRGDSAAYFCASSPQRGHYEQYFGPGTRLTVT.